The present T cell receptor beta chain was sequenced within a study of neurological immune-mediated disorders. Findings and limits, study-wide: The absence of any CDR3 amino acid sequence shared by expanded clones across subjects suggests that repertoires were private in all groups. Multiple sclerosis was found to have the least TCR clonal expansion, below healthy controls, and HTLV-1-associated myelopathy the most.

The time point: longitudinal time-point 2. For the unsorted libraries, 2 million PBMCs stored at -80 C served as input. Each TCR transcript was tagged with a 10-nucleotide random UMI during 5'RACE. TCRdb reprocessed the 5' RACE reads via MiXCR and lists one record per CDR3 protein. The table lists some 87,000 distinct CDR3 sequences, roughly 13% of them singletons, with around 4.5% in the top ten. In this sample, this clonotype turned up many times. Its antigen is still unknown. The CDR3 sequence is 12 residues long. Trimming cost V 7 bases and J 3 bases, with 7 bases left between them. This clonotype originated in a female donor with HTLV-1-associated myelopathy (HAM/TSP). The sample comprised PBMCs. The chain employs TRBV12-3 or TRBV12-4 and TRBJ1-3, with D unresolved. CDR3 loop: CASTRIGNTIYF. The CDR3 nucleotides read TGTGCCAGCACCCGCATTGGAAACACCATATATTTT.